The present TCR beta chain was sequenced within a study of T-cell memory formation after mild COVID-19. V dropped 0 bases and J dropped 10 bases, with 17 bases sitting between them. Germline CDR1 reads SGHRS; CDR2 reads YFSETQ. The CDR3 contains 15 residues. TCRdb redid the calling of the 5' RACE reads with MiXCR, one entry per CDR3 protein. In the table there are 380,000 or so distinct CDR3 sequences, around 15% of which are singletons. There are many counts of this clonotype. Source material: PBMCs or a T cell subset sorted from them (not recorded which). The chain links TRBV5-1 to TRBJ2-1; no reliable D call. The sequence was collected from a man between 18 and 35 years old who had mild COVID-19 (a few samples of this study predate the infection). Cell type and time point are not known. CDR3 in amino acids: CASSLVTDQVGEQFF. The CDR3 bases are TGCGCCAGCAGCTTGGTAACAGACCAGGTAGGCGAGCAGTTCTTC.